This TCR beta chain is from a study of cytomegalovirus exposure and HLA in healthy donors. CDR3 size: 17 residues. Germline assignment: CDR1 KGHSH and CDR2 LQKENI. The V segment lost 0 bases and the J segment 5 bases; nucleotides outside the gene matches: 12. A roughly 120-subject validation cohort, separate from the approximately 720-subject first cohort, supplied the donors. The table came from immunoSEQ multiplex PCR; TCRdb's copy has only in-frame clones and leaves some out. This table holds 150,000 to 200,000 clones, roughly 90% found once. General observations from the study: Researchers reported that a few CMV-associated chains were confirmed in vitro as CMV antigen-specific.

Notes on this clone: Antigen unknown.

The V and J genes are TRBV18 and TRBJ1-1; TRBD1 aligns across 7 bases. This clonotype was obtained from a woman aged 18-30 years in good health and CMV-seronegative. The sequenced sample consisted of PBMCs. The CDR3 coding sequence is TGTGCCAGCTCACCACCAGGGCAGGGGGTAAGAAGTACTGAAGCTTTCTTT. Protein sequence: CASSPPGQGVRSTEAFF.